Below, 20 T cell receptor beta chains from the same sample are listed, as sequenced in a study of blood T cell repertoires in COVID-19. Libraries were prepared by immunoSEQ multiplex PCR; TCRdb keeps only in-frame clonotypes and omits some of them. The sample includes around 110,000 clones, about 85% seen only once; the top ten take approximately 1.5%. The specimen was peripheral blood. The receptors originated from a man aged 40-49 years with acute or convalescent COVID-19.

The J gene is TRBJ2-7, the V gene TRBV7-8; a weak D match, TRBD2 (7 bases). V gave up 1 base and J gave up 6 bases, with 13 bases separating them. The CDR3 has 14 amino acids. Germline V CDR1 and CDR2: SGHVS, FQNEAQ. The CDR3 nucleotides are TGTGCCAGCAGCTTAGTACACGGGGGGCTCGAGCAGTACTTC. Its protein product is CASSLVHGGLEQYF.

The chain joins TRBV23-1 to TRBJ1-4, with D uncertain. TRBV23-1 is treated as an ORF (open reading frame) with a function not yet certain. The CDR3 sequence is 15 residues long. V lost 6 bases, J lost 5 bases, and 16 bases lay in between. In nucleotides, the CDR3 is TGCGCCAGCAGAGTGGAGGGAGGGAGCAATGAAAAACTGTTTTTT. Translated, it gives CASRVEGGSNEKLFF.

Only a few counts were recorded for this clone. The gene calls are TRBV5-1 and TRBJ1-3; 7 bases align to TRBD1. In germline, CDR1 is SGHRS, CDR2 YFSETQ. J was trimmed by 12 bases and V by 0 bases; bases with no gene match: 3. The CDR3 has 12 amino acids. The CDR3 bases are TGCGCCAGCAGCTTGGATCACAGGGGCATATATTTT. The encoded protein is CASSLDHRGIYF.

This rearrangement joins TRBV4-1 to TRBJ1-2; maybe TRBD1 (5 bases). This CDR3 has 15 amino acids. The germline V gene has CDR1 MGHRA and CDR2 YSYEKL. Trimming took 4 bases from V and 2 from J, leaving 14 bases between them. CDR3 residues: CASSPTGRQNYGYTF. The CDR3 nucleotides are TGCGCCAGCAGCCCTACAGGCCGGCAGAACTATGGCTACACCTTC.

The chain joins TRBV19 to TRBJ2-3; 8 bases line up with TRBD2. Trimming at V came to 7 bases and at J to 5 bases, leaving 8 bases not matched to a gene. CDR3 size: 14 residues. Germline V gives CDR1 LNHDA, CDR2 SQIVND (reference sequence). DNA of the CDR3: TGTGCCAGTATGGAGCGGGGGCCCGTAGATACGCAGTATTTT. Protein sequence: CASMERGPVDTQYF. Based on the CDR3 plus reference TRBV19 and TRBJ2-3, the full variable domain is DGGITQSPKYLFRKEGQNVTLSCEQNLNHDAMYWYRQDPGQGLRLIYYSQIVNDFQKGDIAEGYSVSREKKESFPLTVTSAQKNPTAFYLCASMERGPVDTQYFGPGTRLTVL.

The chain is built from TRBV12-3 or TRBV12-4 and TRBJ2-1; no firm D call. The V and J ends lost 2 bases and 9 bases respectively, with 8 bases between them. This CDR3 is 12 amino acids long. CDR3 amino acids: CASSLRRSEQFF. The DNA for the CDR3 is TGTGCCAGCAGTTTAAGGCGGAGTGAGCAGTTCTTC.

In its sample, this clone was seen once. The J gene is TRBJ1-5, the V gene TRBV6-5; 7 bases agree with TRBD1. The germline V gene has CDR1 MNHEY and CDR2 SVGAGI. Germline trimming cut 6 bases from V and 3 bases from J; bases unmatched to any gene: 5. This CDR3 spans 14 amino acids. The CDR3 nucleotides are TGTGCCAGCAGAGTAACAGGGGACAATCAGCCCCAGCATTTT. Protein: CASRVTGDNQPQHF.

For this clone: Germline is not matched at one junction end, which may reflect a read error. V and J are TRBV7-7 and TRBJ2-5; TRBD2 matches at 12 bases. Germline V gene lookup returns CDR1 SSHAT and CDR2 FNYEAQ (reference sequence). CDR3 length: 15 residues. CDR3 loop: CASSPGLAGRETQYF. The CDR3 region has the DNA TGTGCTAGCAGCCCGGGACTAGCGGGCCGGGAGACCCAGTACTTC.

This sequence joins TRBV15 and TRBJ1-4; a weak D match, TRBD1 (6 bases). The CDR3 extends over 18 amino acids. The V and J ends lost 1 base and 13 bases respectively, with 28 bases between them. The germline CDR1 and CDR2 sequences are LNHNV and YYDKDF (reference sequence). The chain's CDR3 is CATSRGTERGGLRRVLFF. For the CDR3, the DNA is TGTGCCACCAGCAGAGGCACCGAAAGGGGGGGTCTAAGAAGGGTACTGTTTTTT. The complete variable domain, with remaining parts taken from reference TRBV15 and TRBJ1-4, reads DAMVIQNPRYQVTQFGKPVTLSCSQTLNHNVMYWYQQKSSQAPKLLFHYYDKDFNNEADTPDNFQSRRPNTSFCFLDIRSPGLGDTAMYLCATSRGTERGGLRRVLFFGSGTQLSVL.

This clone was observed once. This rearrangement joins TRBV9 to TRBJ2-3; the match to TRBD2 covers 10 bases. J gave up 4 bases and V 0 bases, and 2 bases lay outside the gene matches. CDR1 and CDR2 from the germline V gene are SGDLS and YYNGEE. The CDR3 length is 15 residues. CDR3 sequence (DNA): TGTGCCAGCAGCGTAGTTAGCGGGGGGTCAGATACGCAGTATTTT. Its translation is CASSVVSGGSDTQYF.

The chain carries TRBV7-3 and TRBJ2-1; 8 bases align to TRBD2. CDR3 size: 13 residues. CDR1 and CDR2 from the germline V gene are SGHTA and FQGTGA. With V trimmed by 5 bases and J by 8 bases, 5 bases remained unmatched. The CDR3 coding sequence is TGTGCCAGCAGCGAAGGACTAGCCCATGAGCAGTTCTTC. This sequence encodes CASSEGLAHEQFF.

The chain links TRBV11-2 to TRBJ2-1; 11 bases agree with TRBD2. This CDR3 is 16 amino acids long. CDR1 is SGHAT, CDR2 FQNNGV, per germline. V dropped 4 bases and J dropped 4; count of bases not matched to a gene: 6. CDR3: CASSSRLAGRYNEQFF. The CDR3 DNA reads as TGTGCCAGCAGCTCCCGACTAGCGGGGCGTTACAATGAGCAGTTCTTC.

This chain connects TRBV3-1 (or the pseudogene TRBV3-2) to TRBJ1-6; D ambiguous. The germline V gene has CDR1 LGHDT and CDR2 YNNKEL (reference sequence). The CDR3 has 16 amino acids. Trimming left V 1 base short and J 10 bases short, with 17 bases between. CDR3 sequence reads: CASSQGLGARSSPLHF. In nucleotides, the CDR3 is TGTGCCAGCAGCCAAGGTCTAGGAGCCCGATCGTCACCCCTCCACTTT.

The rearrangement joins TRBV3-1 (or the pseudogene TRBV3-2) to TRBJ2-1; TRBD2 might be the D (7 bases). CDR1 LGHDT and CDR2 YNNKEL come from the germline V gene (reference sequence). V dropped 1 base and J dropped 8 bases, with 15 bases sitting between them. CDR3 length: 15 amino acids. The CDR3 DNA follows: TGTGCCAGCAGCCAAGGTGGGGGGGCTTGGGATGAGCAGTTCTTC. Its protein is CASSQGGGAWDEQFF.

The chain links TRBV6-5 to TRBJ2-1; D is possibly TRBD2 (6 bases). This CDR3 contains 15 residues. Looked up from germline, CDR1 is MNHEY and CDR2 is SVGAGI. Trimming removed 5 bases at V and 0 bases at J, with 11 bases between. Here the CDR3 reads CASSPRDRSYNEQFF. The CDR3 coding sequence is TGTGCCAGCAGTCCGCGGGACCGCTCCTACAATGAGCAGTTCTTC.

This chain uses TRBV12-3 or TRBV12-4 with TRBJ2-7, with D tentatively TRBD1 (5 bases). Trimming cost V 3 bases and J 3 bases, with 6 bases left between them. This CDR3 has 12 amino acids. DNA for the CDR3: TGTGCCAGCAGTTTGGACATCTACGAGCAGTACTTC. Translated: CASSLDIYEQYF.

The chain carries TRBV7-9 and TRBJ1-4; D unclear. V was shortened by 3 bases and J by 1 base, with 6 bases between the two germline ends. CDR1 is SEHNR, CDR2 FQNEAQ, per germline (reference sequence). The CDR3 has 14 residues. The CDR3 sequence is CASSFEGTNEKLFF. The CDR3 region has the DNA TGTGCCAGCAGCTTCGAGGGAACTAATGAAAAACTGTTTTTT. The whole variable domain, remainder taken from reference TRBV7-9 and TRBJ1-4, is DTGVSQNPRHKITKRGQNVTFRCDPISEHNRLYWYRQTLGQGPEFLTYFQNEAQLEKSRLLSDRFSAERPKGSFSTLEIQRTEQGDSAMYLCASSFEGTNEKLFFGSGTQLSVL.

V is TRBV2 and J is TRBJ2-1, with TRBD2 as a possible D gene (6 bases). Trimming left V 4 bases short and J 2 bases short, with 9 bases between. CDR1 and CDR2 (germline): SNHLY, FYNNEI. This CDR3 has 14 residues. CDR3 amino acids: CASSVASAYNEQFF. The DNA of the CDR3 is TGTGCCAGCAGTGTGGCTAGCGCCTACAATGAGCAGTTCTTC.

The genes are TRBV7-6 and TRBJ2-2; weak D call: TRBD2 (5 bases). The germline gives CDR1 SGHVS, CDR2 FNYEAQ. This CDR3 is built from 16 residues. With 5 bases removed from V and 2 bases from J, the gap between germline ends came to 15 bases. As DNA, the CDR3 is TGTGCCAGCAGCCCGGGGAATAGCGTTAACACCGGGGAGCTGTTTTTT. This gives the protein CASSPGNSVNTGELFF.

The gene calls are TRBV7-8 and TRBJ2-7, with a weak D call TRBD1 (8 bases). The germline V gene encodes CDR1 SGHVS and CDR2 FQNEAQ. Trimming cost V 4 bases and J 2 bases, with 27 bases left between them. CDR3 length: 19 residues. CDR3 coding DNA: TGTGCCAGCAGCTACTACAGGGGGGGGACTGATCGAAGGGCCTACGAGCAGTACTTC. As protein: CASSYYRGGTDRRAYEQYF.